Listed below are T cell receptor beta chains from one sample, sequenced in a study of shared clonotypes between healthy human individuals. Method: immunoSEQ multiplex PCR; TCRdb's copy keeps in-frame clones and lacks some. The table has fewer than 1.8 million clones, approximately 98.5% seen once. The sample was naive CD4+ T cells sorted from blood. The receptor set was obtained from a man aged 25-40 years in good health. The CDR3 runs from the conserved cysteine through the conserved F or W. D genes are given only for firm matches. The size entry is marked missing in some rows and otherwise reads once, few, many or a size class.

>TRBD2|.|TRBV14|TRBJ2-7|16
TGTGCCAGCAGCCTGTCACCGGGACTAAGCTCCTACGAGCAGTACTTC
CASSLSPGLSSYEQYF
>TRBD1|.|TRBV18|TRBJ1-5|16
TGTGCCAGCTCACCTCGACAGGGACCGTTCGAGCAGCCCCAGCATTTT
CASSPRQGPFEQPQHF
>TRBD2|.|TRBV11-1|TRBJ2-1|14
TGTGCCAGCAGCTTAGGCGGGAGAGGCAATGAGCAGTTCTTC
CASSLGGRGNEQFF
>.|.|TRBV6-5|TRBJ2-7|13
TGTGCCAGCAGTTACGCTGGCACCTACGAGCAGTACTTC
CASSYAGTYEQYF
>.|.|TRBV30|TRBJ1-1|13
TGTGCCTGGAGTGTTCAAGATGGAACTGAAGCTTTCTTT
CAWSVQDGTEAFF
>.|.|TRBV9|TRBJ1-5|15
TGTGCCAGCAGCCCCCGCGCAGAAAGCAATCAGCCCCAGCATTTT
CASSPRAESNQPQHF
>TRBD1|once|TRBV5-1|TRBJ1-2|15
TGCGCCAGCAGCTCTGGACAGGGGTTAAACTATGGCTACACCTTC
CASSSGQGLNYGYTF
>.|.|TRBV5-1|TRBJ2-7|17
TGCGCCAGCAGCTTGGTCCGGGGAAGGGGACTCGACTACGAGCAGTACTTC
CASSLVRGRGLDYEQYF
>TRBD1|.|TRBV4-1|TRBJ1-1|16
TGCGCCAGCAGCCAGCTGAAGGGACAGTCGAACACTGAAGCTTTCTTT
CASSQLKGQSNTEAFF
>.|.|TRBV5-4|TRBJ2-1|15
TGTGCCAGCAGCCTCGACCCGGCTGAATACAATGAGCAGTTCTTC
CASSLDPAEYNEQFF
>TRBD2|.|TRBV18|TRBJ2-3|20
TGTGCCAGCTCCTCCTTCGGACAGGGGACTAGCGGGGCATCCACAGATACGCAGTATTTT
CASSSFGQGTSGASTDTQYF
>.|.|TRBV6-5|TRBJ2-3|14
TGTGCCAGCAGTTACACCACGCTGACAGATACGCAGTATTTT
CASSYTTLTDTQYF
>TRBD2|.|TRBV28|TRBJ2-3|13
TGTGCCAGCAGTGGACTAGCCACAGATACGCAGTATTTT
CASSGLATDTQYF
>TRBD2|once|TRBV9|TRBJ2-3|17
TGTGCCAGCAGCGTAGGTCCTAGCGGGAGAAGGACAGATACGCAGTATTTT
CASSVGPSGRRTDTQYF
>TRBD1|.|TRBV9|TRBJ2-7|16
TGTGCCAGCAGCTCCTCCGCGGGACAGGGAGGCCACGAGCAGTACTTC
CASSSSAGQGGHEQYF
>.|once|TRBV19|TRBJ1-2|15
TGTGCCAGTAGTATTAGGGGACCCGCCAACTATGGCTACACCTTC
CASSIRGPANYGYTF
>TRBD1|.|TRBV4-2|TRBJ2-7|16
TGTGCCAGCAGCCCCTATCCGGGACAGGGAAGTTACGAGCAGTACTTC
CASSPYPGQGSYEQYF
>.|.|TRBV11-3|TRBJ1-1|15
TGTGCCAGCAGTCAAGGGCGGGCTTCGAACACTGAAGCTTTCTTT
CASSQGRASNTEAFF
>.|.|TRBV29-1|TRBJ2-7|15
TGCAGCGTTGCCCTTCGCATAGGTTTACCCTACGAGCAGTACTTC
CSVALRIGLPYEQYF
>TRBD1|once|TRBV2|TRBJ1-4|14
TGTGCCAGCAGTGAAGGGCAGGGGGTCGGGAAACTGTTTTTT
CASSEGQGVGKLFF